The 8 T cell receptor beta chains listed next were all sequenced from one sample in a study of T-cell reconstitution after alpha-beta-depleted transplantation in children. Unique molecular identifiers featured in how the TCRbeta library was prepared. From the PCR reads, TCRdb called clonotypes with MiXCR, one entry per CDR3 protein. There are around 450,000 distinct CDR3 sequences in the sample; about 10% occur only once, and around 2.2% lies in the top ten. The source was PBMCs, collected before TCRalphabeta/CD19-depleted stem cell transplant. The receptors stem from a child aged 2-15 years with inherited bone marrow failure, due to receive a stem cell transplant.

Points on this clonotype: This could be a read error, since a much larger clone is one nucleotide away. The chain carries TRBV7-2 and TRBJ2-3, with TRBD2 matching 8 bases. This CDR3 comprises 16 residues. With V trimmed by 1 base and J by 6 bases, 9 bases remained unmatched. The germline gives CDR1 SGHTA, CDR2 FQGNSA. The CDR3 sequence: CASSLDMAGGSDTQYF. CDR3 nucleotide sequence: TGTGCCAGCAGCTTAGATATGGCGGGAGGATCCGATACGCAGTATTTT. Using reference TRBV7-2 and TRBJ2-3 for the parts outside the CDR3, the full variable domain is GAGVSQSPSNKVTEKGKDVELRCDPISGHTALYWYRQSLGQGLEFLIYFQGNSAPDKSGLPSDRFSAERTGGSVSTLTIQRTQQEDSAVYLCASSLDMAGGSDTQYFGPGTRLTVL.

As regards this clonotype: A much larger clone lies a single base off, so this may be a read error. The chain employs TRBV12-3 or TRBV12-4 and TRBJ2-1; D tentatively reads TRBD1 or TRBD2 (5 bases each). This CDR3 comprises 18 residues. CDR3 sequence reads: CASCLGLDRGRRYNEQFF. In DNA, the CDR3 is TGTGCCAGCTGTTTAGGATTAGACCGGGGCCGGAGATACAATGAGCAGTTCTTC.

In this sample, this clonotype turned up a few times. The chain combines TRBV20-1 with TRBJ2-7; D is ambiguous. The germline V and J ends were trimmed by 3 bases and 0 bases, with 12 bases remaining between them. Germline CDR1 reads DFQATT; CDR2 reads SNEGSKA (reference sequence). The CDR3 runs to 14 residues. Here the CDR3 reads CSASGISSSYEQYF. CDR3 DNA: TGCAGTGCTAGCGGTATTTCGAGCTCCTACGAGCAGTACTTC.

This clonotype was observed many times. This sequence joins TRBV27 and TRBJ2-3, with D tentatively TRBD2 (6 bases). Germline V gene data show CDR1 as MNHEY and CDR2 as SMNVEV (reference sequence). This CDR3 has 13 residues. Trimming removed 1 base from V and 5 bases from J, with 7 bases in between. The CDR3 DNA is TGTGCCAGCAGTTTATTTAGCGGAGATACGCAGTATTTT. It yields the protein CASSLFSGDTQYF.

Ten or more counts support this clonotype. The chain carries TRBV20-1 and TRBJ2-7; the match to TRBD1 covers 8 bases. This CDR3 has 14 residues. The V gene's germline CDR1 is DFQATT and CDR2 SNEGSKA (reference sequence). Losses at the gene ends were 4 bases for V and 2 bases for J; bases not matched to a gene: 7. The CDR3, as DNA: TGCAGTGCTAAGAGGACAGGGCCGCCCTACGAGCAGTACTTC. It specifies CSAKRTGPPYEQYF.

Ten or more counts support this clonotype. The V call is TRBV30, the J call TRBJ2-3; 11 nucleotides agree with TRBD2. Germline trimming cut 7 bases from V and 0 bases from J; bases unmatched to any gene: 12. CDR1 is GTSNPN, CDR2 SVGIG, per germline (reference sequence). This CDR3 comprises 17 residues. The CDR3, as DNA: TGTGCCTACACAACCATGGGACTAGCGGTCAGCACAGATACGCAGTATTTT. Amino acid sequence: CAYTTMGLAVSTDTQYF.

This clonotype was observed many times. A read error may produce the germline difference seen at one junction end. This chain links TRBV29-1 with TRBJ2-7; 8 bases match TRBD1. The CDR3 has 15 residues. Germline CDR1 SQVTM, CDR2 ANQGSEA. CDR3 DNA: TGCAGCGTGGAAGGGAGGCAGGGGGCACCGCCCGAGCAGTACTTC. This translates into CSVEGRQGAPPEQYF.

The chain employs TRBV6-2 or TRBV6-3 and TRBJ2-1; weak D call: TRBD2 (6 bases). Looked up from germline, CDR1 is MNHEY and CDR2 is SVGEGT. Between the trimmed V and J ends, which lost 6 bases and 11 bases, there was a span of 23 bases. The CDR3 is 15 residues long. The CDR3 loop is CASRVWTGVGNKQFF. The CDR3 DNA reads as TGTGCCAGCAGGGTTTGGACGGGAGTGGGAAATAAGCAGTTCTTC.